This T cell receptor (beta chain) is drawn from a study of blood T cell repertoires in COVID-19. Whole-study context: Material from acute and convalescent COVID-19 was sourced from the United States, Italy and Spain.

Germline assignment: CDR1 MGHDK and CDR2 SYGVNS. The length of the CDR3 is 14 residues. V shed 5 bases and J shed 2 bases, with 12 bases lying between them. Per the authors' pipeline: Reference gene primer amplification gave estimated nucleated cell counts. Using immunoSEQ multiplex PCR, the repertoire was profiled, and TCRdb retains in-frame clones only, with some absent. The DNA gave D and trimming, while V, J and clone size come from that table. The table lists over 200,000 clones, 89% of them singletons. The sequence came from a man between 60 and 75 years old who had recovered from COVID-19. The genes are TRBV25-1 and TRBJ1-1, with D possibly TRBD1 on 6 matching bases. Sequencing was performed on peripheral blood. CDR3 in amino acids: CASSPAGDNTEAFF. CDR3 bases: TGTGCCAGCAGTCCTGCAGGGGATAACACTGAAGCTTTCTTT.